A single sample is the source of the 19 T cell receptor beta chains below, sequenced in a study of vaccination and CD4 T cells after COVID-19. Once obtained from cultured CD4+ T cells, the DNA was sequenced using the Oncomine TCR Beta short-read assay. TCRdb re-called the PCR reads with MiXCR, one entry per CDR3 protein. The table has more than 6,500 distinct CDR3 sequences, approximately 37% seen once. Their antigens remain unidentified. Treatment meaning: approximately nine-day PBMC culture with coronavirus spike peptide pools or control peptides (ViraFEST assay). Before the COVID-19 pandemic (2011-2018), CD4+ T cells were obtained from the unexposed donor. The material sequenced was CD4+ T cells from blood, cultured in vitro. Every receptor here comes from a human donor in good health.

V and J are TRBV10-3 and TRBJ2-2; no firm D call. This CDR3 has 14 amino acids. The germline V gene has CDR1 ENHRY and CDR2 SYGVKD. The ends were cut back, 6 bases at V and 3 bases at J, with 11 bases in the middle. This CDR3 is CAISETSDTGELFF. CDR3 bases: TGTGCCATCAGCGAGACAAGCGACACCGGGGAGCTGTTTTTT.

This chain links TRBV6-5 with TRBJ2-3; D could derive from TRBD1 or TRBD2 (5 bases each). The CDR3 is 14 residues long. V gave up 3 bases and J gave up 3 bases, with 10 bases separating them. CDR1 is MNHEY, CDR2 SVGAGI, per germline. The CDR3 loop is CASSYGGITDTQYF. CDR3 bases: TGTGCCAGCAGTTATGGGGGAATAACAGATACGCAGTATTTT.

This chain uses TRBV5-1 with TRBJ1-5; TRBD1 might be the D (6 bases). The CDR3 spans 15 residues. Germline assignment: CDR1 SGHRS and CDR2 YFSETQ. The V and J ends lost 2 bases and 0 bases respectively, with 9 bases between them. The CDR3 reads CASSLSGDSNQPQHF. The CDR3 DNA reads TGCGCCAGCAGCTTATCAGGGGATAGCAATCAGCCCCAGCATTTT.

In its sample, this clonotype was seen a few times. This chain links TRBV24-1 with TRBJ2-3; 10 bases are a match to TRBD1. The V gene's germline CDR1 is KGHDR and CDR2 SFDVKD. J was trimmed by 5 bases and V by 3 bases; bases with no gene match: 4. This CDR3 is 15 amino acids long. The CDR3 is CATSDGQGVGDTQYF. The DNA for the CDR3 is TGTGCCACCAGTGATGGACAGGGGGTTGGAGATACGCAGTATTTT.

The V gene is TRBV10-2, the J gene TRBJ1-3; maybe TRBD1 (6 bases). Germline V gene data show CDR1 as WSHSY and CDR2 as SAAADI. Trimming stripped 2 bases from V and 4 bases from J, with 9 bases between. The CDR3 has 14 amino acids. CDR3 nucleotides: TGCGCCAGCAGTGAGGGGGGGGGCGGAAACACCATATATTTT. Its protein is CASSEGGGGNTIYF.

This clonotype appeared a single time. The V call is TRBV2, the J call TRBJ2-1; 10 nucleotides match TRBD1. The germline V gene encodes CDR1 SNHLY and CDR2 FYNNEI. Germline trimming cut 8 bases from V and 8 bases from J; bases unmatched to any gene: 15. The CDR3 sequence is 16 residues long. In DNA, the CDR3 is TGTGCCAGCCCGATTGCCGGGACAGGGGTTTTGGATGAGCAGTTCTTC. As protein: CASPIAGTGVLDEQFF.

As for this clonotype: One end of the junction varies from germline; a read error may be responsible. The chain couples TRBV7-9 to TRBJ1-5; D is possibly TRBD1 (6 bases). CDR1 and CDR2 (germline): SEHNR, FQNEAQ (reference sequence). CDR3 length equals 13 residues. CDR3 in DNA: TGTGCCAGCAGCTCCGGGACAAATCAGCTCCAGCATTTT. Its translation is CASSSGTNQLQHF.

This chain connects TRBV6-1 to TRBJ2-7; TRBD1 matches 7 bases. Trimming cost V 6 bases and J 7 bases; bases outside gene matches: 9. Germline values: CDR1 MNHNS, CDR2 SASEGT. The CDR3 runs to 13 residues. The CDR3 here is CASSTGTAREQYF. The CDR3 bases are TGTGCCAGCAGCACGGGGACAGCGCGGGAGCAGTACTTC.

This clonotype appeared once. This chain links TRBV6-5 with TRBJ2-1; the D gene is possibly TRBD1 (6 bases). V was pared by 2 bases and J by 6 bases, with 11 bases between. Germline CDR1 is MNHEY and CDR2 is SVGAGI. CDR3 size: 14 residues. CDR3 amino acids: CASSYSRGGNEQFF. Written as DNA, the CDR3 is TGTGCCAGCAGTTACAGCAGAGGGGGCAATGAGCAGTTCTTC.

Here the CDR3 reads CASSFGVRGNTEAFF. In DNA form, the CDR3 reads TGTGCCAGCAGCTTCGGGGTGAGAGGGAACACTGAAGCTTTCTTT. The chain uses TRBV7-8 and TRBJ1-1; D is ambiguous. V was clipped by 3 bases and J by 1 base, with 12 bases between them. The CDR3 loop spans 15 amino acids. CDR1 SGHVS and CDR2 FQNEAQ come from the germline V gene. Full variable domain (missing parts from reference TRBV7-8 and TRBJ1-1): GAGVSQSPRYKVAKRGQDVALRCDPISGHVSLFWYQQALGQGPEFLTYFQNEAQLDKSGLPSDRFFAERPEGSVSTLKIQRTQQEDSAVYLCASSFGVRGNTEAFFGQGTRLTVV.

This clonotype was recorded only once. The CDR3 bases are TGTGCCAGCTCACCAGGGACAGGGCTTAGCAATCAGCCCCAGCATTTT. Its protein product is CASSPGTGLSNQPQHF. The chain links TRBV18 to TRBJ1-5, with TRBD1 matching 9 bases. The length of the CDR3 is 16 residues. CDR1 and CDR2 (germline): KGHSH, LQKENI. The junction had 2 bases not matched to a gene; V was cut back by 2 bases and J by 0 bases.

This clonotype was counted only a few times. V gene TRBV20-1 combines with J gene TRBJ2-3; 14 bases are a match to TRBD2. The CDR3 length is 16 residues. V gave up 6 bases and J gave up 5 bases; unmatched junction bases: 10. Germline loops: CDR1 DFQATT, CDR2 SNEGSKA (reference sequence). The CDR3 loop is CSARSPGLAGEDTQYF. Here the CDR3 DNA reads TGCAGTGCGCGATCACCGGGACTAGCGGGGGAAGATACGCAGTATTTT.

Concerning this clonotype itself: One junction end disagrees with the germline gene, perhaps due to a read error. This rearrangement joins TRBV19 to TRBJ2-3, with 7 bases matching TRBD1. The germline gives CDR1 LNHDA, CDR2 SQIVND (reference sequence). The CDR3 length is 15 residues. The CDR3 region has the DNA TGCGCCAGTACCAATTCCCAGGGGGGCACAGATACGCAGTATTTT. This codes for CASTNSQGGTDTQYF.

The rearrangement uses TRBV4-2 and TRBJ1-1; D is unresolved. CDR1 LGHNA and CDR2 YNFKEQ come from the germline V gene. The ends were cut back, 0 bases at V and 1 base at J, with 9 bases in the middle. The CDR3 has 15 amino acids. The DNA of the CDR3 is TGTGCCAGCAGCCAAGACAGGCACCAGAACACTGAAGCTTTCTTT. Its protein product is CASSQDRHQNTEAFF.

The rearrangement joins TRBV27 to TRBJ1-1, with D possibly TRBD1 on 5 matching bases. The germline CDR1 and CDR2 sequences are MNHEY and SMNVEV (reference sequence). The CDR3 sequence is 17 residues long. V was trimmed by 5 bases and J by 0 bases, leaving 19 bases between them. The CDR3 DNA follows: TGTGCCAGCAGTGGACACCTAACCGGGTCCATGAACACTGAAGCTTTCTTT. This translates into CASSGHLTGSMNTEAFF.

This clonotype occurred a few times. The J gene is TRBJ1-6, the V gene TRBV7-9; D remains unclear. CDR1 and CDR2 from the germline V gene are SEHNR and FQNEAQ (reference sequence). CDR3 length equals 15 residues. Deletions cut 3 bases from V and 8 bases from J, with 14 bases between. CDR3: CASSLSGSPYSPLHF. The CDR3 DNA is TGTGCCAGCAGCTTGTCCGGGTCTCCTTATTCACCCCTCCACTTT.

This clonotype was recorded a few times. The rearrangement joins TRBV20-1 to TRBJ1-1; possibly TRBD1 for D (5 bases). Between the trimmed V and J ends, which lost 3 bases and 5 bases, there was a span of 13 bases. The CDR3 loop spans 13 amino acids. Germline loops: CDR1 DFQATT, CDR2 SNEGSKA (reference sequence). In DNA form, the CDR3 reads TGCAGTGCTAGCTCAGGGAGAAAAACTGAAGCTTTCTTT. It translates to CSASSGRKTEAFF.

J is TRBJ2-3 and V is TRBV7-3; 8 nucleotides line up with TRBD2. V shed 4 bases, J shed 0 bases, and the junction held 9 bases outside the gene matches. CDR3 length equals 17 residues. In germline, CDR1 is SGHTA, CDR2 FQGTGA. For the CDR3, the DNA is TGTGCCAGCAGCTCACGAGGCGGGGGGTTCAGCACAGATACGCAGTATTTT. Amino acids: CASSSRGGGFSTDTQYF.

A few counts support this clonotype. CDR3 protein: CASSIGQGANYGYTF. In DNA, the CDR3 is TGTGCCAGCAGCATCGGACAGGGAGCTAACTATGGCTACACCTTC. The V gene is TRBV7-2, the J gene TRBJ1-2; TRBD1 aligns across 8 bases. Germline CDR1 is SGHTA and CDR2 is FQGNSA. The CDR3 sequence is 15 residues long. Germline trimming cut 5 bases from V and 0 bases from J; bases unmatched to any gene: 5. The whole variable domain, remainder taken from reference TRBV7-2 and TRBJ1-2, is GAGVSQSPSNKVTEKGKDVELRCDPISGHTALYWYRQSLGQGLEFLIYFQGNSAPDKSGLPSDRFSAERTGGSVSTLTIQRTQQEDSAVYLCASSIGQGANYGYTFGSGTRLTVV.